Listed here is a single TCR beta chain. Antigen specificity is unknown. A much bigger clone sits one base away, suggesting this may be a read error. Sequencing was done on patients that had shown CD8+CD57+ cell expansion by flow cytometry. The source of the sample is a study of CD8+CD57+ T cells in acquired aplastic anemia. The overall study: Sorted CD4+ and CD8+ cell DNA averaged 3.2 ug. Study-level findings and limits: About 29 sequences, all CD8+ CDR3, were shared between patients and controls. A significant difference in CD8+ Simpson's diversity between patients and controls was not found.

The template used for profiling TCR beta VDJ and CDR3 was genomic DNA. TCRdb independently ran MiXCR on the reads; one entry per CDR3 protein. This repertoire shows around 500,000 distinct CDR3 sequences, over 25% found once; its top ten account for approximately 0.82%. Germline CDR1 reads SGDLS; CDR2 reads YYNGEE. This CDR3 is built from 14 residues. The chain recombines TRBV9 with TRBJ1-3, with D possibly TRBD1 on 5 matching bases. The receptor was isolated from a human donor with aplastic anemia. Sequencing used sorted CD4+, CD8+, or CD8+CD57+ T cells (not recorded which) from PBMCs. The chain's CDR3 is CVSIFRDAGNTIYF. DNA for the CDR3: TGTGTCAGCATCTTCAGGGACGCAGGAAACACCATATATTTT.